Detailed here is one T cell receptor (beta chain). Repertoires were generated with immunoSEQ multiplex PCR, while TCRdb's copy carries only in-frame clones and drops some. The sample lists 60,000 to 80,000 clones, about 82% occurring once. V lost 4 bases and J 8 bases, leaving 14 bases between the germline ends. Germline V CDR1 and CDR2: LNHDA, SQIVND (reference sequence). The CDR3 runs to 14 residues. Across 20 to 25 US areas, participants ranged in age from about 18 to 90 years. This sample was taken from a study of blood T cell repertoires in COVID-19. The TCR was taken from a woman between 40 and 55 years old with acute COVID-19. The chain carries TRBV19 and TRBJ1-4, with D maybe TRBD1 (6 bases). What was sequenced was PBMCs or T cells enriched from blood (not recorded which). CDR3 nucleotide sequence: TGTGCCAGTAGTACGTTTGGGGGCGGAGAAAAACTGTTTTTT. It specifies CASSTFGGGEKLFF.